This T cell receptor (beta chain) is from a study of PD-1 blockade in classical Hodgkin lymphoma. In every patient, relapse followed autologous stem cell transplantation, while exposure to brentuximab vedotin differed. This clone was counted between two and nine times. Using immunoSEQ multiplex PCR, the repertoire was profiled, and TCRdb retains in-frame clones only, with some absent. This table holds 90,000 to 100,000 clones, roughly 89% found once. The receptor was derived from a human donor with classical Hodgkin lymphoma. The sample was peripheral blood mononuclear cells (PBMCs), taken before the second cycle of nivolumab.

The CDR3 nucleotides read TGTGCCAGCAGTCCAACTTACACAGGGGAAGCTTTCTTT. This encodes CASSPTYTGEAFF. The V gene is TRBV7-6, the J gene TRBJ1-1; tentative D call: TRBD1 (6 bases). Trimming cost V 6 bases and J 8 bases, with 16 bases left between them. CDR1 SGHVS and CDR2 FNYEAQ come from the germline V gene. CDR3 length: 13 residues.